These 28 T cell receptor beta chains came from one sample sequenced in a study of a mutant IDH1 vaccine in newly diagnosed glioma. Which antigens these TCRs recognize remains unknown. The time point here: week 5, during vaccination. Mutant IDH1 20-mer peptide, at 300 ug, made up each vaccine dose, with topical imiquimod. Assay used: immunoSEQ multiplex PCR; TCRdb lists only in-frame clones, some missing. The data show roughly 40,000 clones, with just over 90% seen just once and roughly 2.6% held by the top ten. The sample was PBMCs, taken from a glioma patient whose treatment included an IDH1 peptide vaccine. The receptors come from a man in his forties or fifties with glioma.

This clone appeared once. The V and J genes are TRBV4-3 and TRBJ1-3; D not resolved. Germline V lookup: CDR1 LGHNA, CDR2 YSLEER. Trimming took 0 bases from V and 8 from J, leaving 14 bases between them. The CDR3 loop spans 15 amino acids. The CDR3 sequence: CASSQDGVMGYTIYF. The CDR3 DNA reads TGCGCCAGCAGCCAAGATGGAGTAATGGGATACACCATATATTTT.

This clone is a singleton in its sample. The gene calls are TRBV5-1 and TRBJ2-3, with a weak D call TRBD2 (6 bases). Germline V gives CDR1 SGHRS, CDR2 YFSETQ. This CDR3 has 15 amino acids. V was trimmed by 2 bases and J by 0 bases, leaving 10 bases between them. The CDR3 is CASSFGSGSTDTQYF. The CDR3 coding sequence is TGCGCCAGCAGCTTCGGTAGCGGTAGCACAGATACGCAGTATTTT. Drawing the rest from reference TRBV5-1 and TRBJ2-3, the complete variable domain is KAGVTQTPRYLIKTRGQQVTLSCSPISGHRSVSWYQQTPGQGLQFLFEYFSETQRNKGNFPGRFSGRQFSNSRSEMNVSTLELGDSALYLCASSFGSGSTDTQYFGPGTRLTVL.

The rearrangement joins TRBV30 to TRBJ2-7, with TRBD1 identical over 11 bases. This CDR3 spans 16 amino acids. V lost 0 bases, J lost 3 bases, and 7 bases stayed unmatched. Germline lookup yields CDR1 GTSNPN and CDR2 SVGIG (reference sequence). The CDR3 protein is CAWSVLGQGGNYEQYF. The DNA for the CDR3 is TGTGCCTGGAGTGTTCTGGGACAGGGGGGAAACTACGAGCAGTACTTC.

The chain has TRBV5-5 and TRBJ2-1, with D uncertain. Per germline, CDR1 SGHKS and CDR2 YYEKEE (reference sequence). CDR3 size: 15 residues. Trimming took off 3 bases at V and 0 bases at J, with 10 bases between the two ends. The CDR3 sequence: CASSSSSSSYNEQFF. CDR3 coding DNA: TGTGCCAGCAGCTCTAGTTCAAGCTCCTACAATGAGCAGTTCTTC.

The chain joins TRBV4-2 to TRBJ2-1; no reliable D call. Germline V gene lookup returns CDR1 LGHNA and CDR2 YNFKEQ. This CDR3 region has 11 residues. V dropped 3 bases and J dropped 6 bases, with 3 bases sitting between them. This CDR3 is CASSHSNEQFF. Here the CDR3 DNA reads TGTGCCAGCAGCCATAGCAATGAGCAGTTCTTC.

This chain joins TRBV6-6 and TRBJ1-2; 9 bases align to TRBD1. The CDR3 extends over 12 amino acids. CDR1 is MNHNY and CDR2 is SVGAGI in the germline V gene (reference sequence). After removal of 11 bases from V and 4 bases from J, the junction contained 5 bases not matched to a gene. DNA of the CDR3: TGTGCCGCGGGACAGGGTGGCTATGGCTACACCTTC. Amino acid sequence: CAAGQGGYGYTF.

The rearrangement links TRBV11-1 to TRBJ2-6, with 8 nucleotides matching TRBD1. The CDR3 consists of 17 residues. Germline V lookup: CDR1 SGHAT, CDR2 FQDESV (reference sequence). V lost 3 bases and J lost 0; bases outside the gene matches: 4. The CDR3 region is CASSFRGLGSGANVLTF. The CDR3 DNA sequence: TGTGCCAGCAGCTTCAGGGGGCTTGGCTCTGGGGCCAACGTCCTGACTTTC. Filled out from reference TRBV11-1 and TRBJ2-6, the complete variable domain reads EAEVAQSPRYKITEKSQAVAFWCDPISGHATLYWYRQILGQGPELLVQFQDESVVDDSQLPKDRFSAERLKGVDSTLKIQPAELGDSAMYLCASSFRGLGSGANVLTFGAGSRLTVL.

The gene calls are TRBV11-2 and TRBJ1-1; D might be TRBD1 (5 bases). The germline gives CDR1 SGHAT, CDR2 FQNNGV. CDR3 length: 13 amino acids. Trimming took 1 base from V and 4 from J, leaving 7 bases between them. CDR3 residues: CASSLARVTEAFF. The CDR3 DNA is TGTGCCAGCAGCTTAGCCAGGGTCACTGAAGCTTTCTTT.

The J gene is TRBJ2-1, the V gene TRBV18, with 7 bases matching TRBD1. CDR1 KGHSH and CDR2 LQKENI come from the germline V gene. The CDR3 extends over 12 amino acids. V was clipped by 0 bases and J by 10 bases; unmatched bases: 0. The CDR3 coding sequence is TGTGCCAGCTCACCACCGGACAGGGAGCAGTTCTTC. Translated, it gives CASSPPDREQFF.

This chain connects TRBV28 to TRBJ2-2; tentative D call: TRBD1 (5 bases). CDR1 is MDHEN and CDR2 is SYDVKM in the germline V gene. This CDR3 region has 14 residues. V gave up 6 bases and J gave up 6 bases, with 14 bases separating them. CDR3 nucleotide sequence: TGTGCCAGCAGCCCCCTAGGGGTCGCCGGGGAGCTGTTTTTT. Amino acids: CASSPLGVAGELFF.

This clone has more than one count but fewer than ten. The rearrangement uses TRBV29-1 and TRBJ2-2; 9 bases are a match to TRBD2. V was clipped by 7 bases and J by 4 bases; unmatched bases: 10. Germline V gene data show CDR1 as SQVTM and CDR2 as ANQGSEA. The CDR3 covers 15 residues. The CDR3 region has the DNA TGCAGCGGGGCCATAGCGGGAGAGACCACCGGGGAGCTGTTTTTT. Amino acid sequence: CSGAIAGETTGELFF.

The chain joins TRBV11-1 to TRBJ2-3; D gene unclear. With 7 bases removed from V and 3 bases from J, the gap between germline ends came to 11 bases. Germline CDR1 reads SGHAT; CDR2 reads FQDESV (reference sequence). CDR3 length: 13 residues. CDR3: CASTTLGTDTQYF. The CDR3 nucleotides are TGTGCCAGCACCACCCTGGGGACAGATACGCAGTATTTT.

The chain has TRBV28 and TRBJ1-2, with a tentative D call TRBD1 (6 bases). V lost 6 bases and J 4 bases, leaving 18 bases between the germline ends. This CDR3 spans 15 amino acids. The V gene's germline CDR1 is MDHEN and CDR2 SYDVKM. The CDR3, as DNA: TGTGCCAGCAGCCAGGGGTCAGTGGGAGTCTATGGCTACACCTTC. It specifies CASSQGSVGVYGYTF.

The sample holds a few counts of this clone. V and J are TRBV29-1 and TRBJ1-1; 8 bases line up with TRBD1. The germline V gene encodes CDR1 SQVTM and CDR2 ANQGSEA. V was pared by 0 bases and J by 5 bases, with 2 bases of the junction left unmatched. The CDR3 spans 13 residues. For the CDR3, the DNA is TGCAGCGTTGAAGAGGACAGGGCGACTGAAGCTTTCTTT. Amino acids: CSVEEDRATEAFF.

This clone has only one observation. The chain carries TRBV4-1 and TRBJ2-1; the D gene is possibly TRBD2 (5 bases). Germline V gene lookup returns CDR1 MGHRA and CDR2 YSYEKL. This CDR3 comprises 15 residues. Trimming took off 6 bases at V and 7 bases at J, with 19 bases between the two ends. The CDR3 DNA follows: TGCGCCAGCAGTCTCAGCGGCAGAGGATCGAATGAGCAGTTCTTC. As protein: CASSLSGRGSNEQFF.

The J gene is TRBJ1-4, the V gene TRBV2, with TRBD1 as a possible D gene (6 bases). CDR3 size: 14 residues. Germline loops: CDR1 SNHLY, CDR2 FYNNEI. V lost 6 bases and J lost 5, with 13 bases in between. The CDR3 DNA sequence: TGTGCCAGCAGGAGGACAGACCCAAATGAAAAACTGTTTTTT. Its protein is CASRRTDPNEKLFF.

This sequence joins TRBV9 and TRBJ2-5, with 8 bases that match TRBD2. CDR1 is SGDLS and CDR2 is YYNGEE in the germline V gene. The V segment lost 0 bases and the J segment 5 bases; nucleotides outside the gene matches: 6. This CDR3 region has 15 residues. The CDR3: CASSVERGPEETQYF. CDR3 sequence (DNA): TGTGCCAGCAGCGTAGAGCGGGGGCCCGAGGAGACCCAGTACTTC.

This chain connects TRBV5-1 to TRBJ2-2; the D gene is possibly TRBD1 (6 bases). Germline V gene data show CDR1 as SGHRS and CDR2 as YFSETQ. The ends were cut back, 4 bases at V and 5 bases at J, with 12 bases in the middle. This CDR3 is built from 14 residues. The CDR3 loop reads CASSLRTETGELFF. CDR3 sequence (DNA): TGCGCCAGCAGCCTACGGACAGAAACCGGGGAGCTGTTTTTT. Supplemented by reference TRBV5-1 and TRBJ2-2, the full variable domain reads KAGVTQTPRYLIKTRGQQVTLSCSPISGHRSVSWYQQTPGQGLQFLFEYFSETQRNKGNFPGRFSGRQFSNSRSEMNVSTLELGDSALYLCASSLRTETGELFFGEGSRLTVL.

This sequence joins TRBV6-5 and TRBJ1-5; a possible D gene is TRBD1 (5 bases). The CDR3 runs to 15 residues. With 0 bases removed from V and 1 base from J, the gap between germline ends came to 7 bases. Germline CDR1 MNHEY, CDR2 SVGAGI. The CDR3 bases are TGTGCCAGCAGTTACTCGTGGGGGAGCAATCAGCCCCAGCATTTT. Translating it yields CASSYSWGSNQPQHF.

The rearrangement uses TRBV28 and TRBJ2-2; 9 bases agree with TRBD1. V lost 6 bases, J lost 5 bases, and 7 bases stayed unmatched. From germline, CDR1 is MDHEN and CDR2 SYDVKM. The CDR3 has 15 amino acids. This chain's CDR3 is CASRASGTGTGELFF. CDR3 in DNA: TGTGCCAGCAGGGCCTCCGGGACAGGGACCGGGGAGCTGTTTTTT.

In this sample, this clone turned up once. This chain uses TRBV5-5 with TRBJ1-2; D is ambiguous. CDR1 and CDR2 (germline): SGHKS, YYEKEE (reference sequence). The CDR3 totals 13 residues. V shed 0 bases and J shed 8 bases, with 11 bases lying between them. The CDR3 DNA reads TGTGCCAGCAGCTTGGTCGTCCAACGGGGCTACACCTTC. Translation: CASSLVVQRGYTF.

V gene TRBV4-3 combines with J gene TRBJ1-1; possible D gene TRBD1, 6 bases. Trimming left V 1 base short and J 6 bases short, with 12 bases between. The CDR3 has 14 residues. Germline CDR1 reads LGHNA; CDR2 reads YSLEER. CDR3 region: CASSQGGTTAEAFF. CDR3 DNA: TGCGCCAGCAGCCAAGGGGGGACAACAGCTGAAGCTTTCTTT.

The rearrangement links TRBV6-6 to TRBJ1-2; 7 bases are a match to TRBD1. Germline CDR1 and CDR2: MNHNY and SVGAGI (reference sequence). This CDR3 comprises 13 residues. Trimming removed 6 bases from V and 6 bases from J; junction bases left unmatched: 7. CDR3 DNA: TGTGCCAGCAGGATCGACAGGGAAGATGGCTACACCTTC. Its translation: CASRIDREDGYTF.

The CDR3 loop is CAISESGQGGNEQFF. In nucleotides, the CDR3 is TGTGCCATCAGTGAGTCGGGACAGGGTGGGAATGAGCAGTTCTTC. The chain couples TRBV10-3 to TRBJ2-1; 9 nucleotides match TRBD1. V gave up 0 bases and J gave up 7 bases; unmatched junction bases: 4. This CDR3 spans 15 amino acids. The germline V gene encodes CDR1 ENHRY and CDR2 SYGVKD.

This clone was detected only a few times. For the CDR3, the DNA is TGTGCCAGTAGGTGCCCTGAGCAGTTCTTC. Translated, it gives CASRCPEQFF. V gene TRBV19 combines with J gene TRBJ2-1; D is uncertain. There are 10 residues in the CDR3. CDR1 LNHDA and CDR2 SQIVND come from the germline V gene (reference sequence). Trimming pared 6 bases from V and 9 bases from J, leaving 6 bases between.

The chain couples TRBV6-1 to TRBJ2-4; possibly TRBD1 or TRBD2 for D (5 bases each). Germline V gives CDR1 MNHNS, CDR2 SASEGT. The CDR3 runs to 13 residues. CDR3 sequence: CAASREAKNIQYF. CDR3 DNA sequence: TGTGCTGCCTCCAGGGAGGCCAAAAACATTCAGTACTTC.

The chain links TRBV9 to TRBJ1-2; D unclear. Looked up from germline, CDR1 is SGDLS and CDR2 is YYNGEE. The V end lost 1 base, the J end lost 8 bases, and 12 bases lay between the germline ends. The CDR3 contains 13 residues. In DNA, the CDR3 is TGTGCCAGCAGCGTAACGGGATTCGGCGGCTACACCTTC. It encodes CASSVTGFGGYTF.

The chain employs TRBV12-2 and TRBJ1-2; no check of the table's D call, TRBD1, against the DNA was made. TRBV12-2 is marked as a pseudogene. The CDR3 extends over 21 amino acids. CDR3 in DNA: TGTGCAAGTCGCTTAGCGGGCACCCTTACAGGGGAGGTACGGCGTAACTATGGCTACACCTTC. Translated: CASRLAGTLTGEVRRNYGYTF.